Each of the 29 T cell receptor beta chains below was sequenced from the same sample in a study of blood T cell repertoires in COVID-19. Sequenced by immunoSEQ multiplex PCR; TCRdb stores in-frame clones only, minus some. This sample has approximately 480,000 clones, with about 91% found just once. The sample taken for sequencing was peripheral blood. The origin of the receptors is a young man with COVID-19, enrolled during active disease.

The chain links TRBV6-5 to TRBJ1-5; D remains unclear. Trimming shortened V by 5 bases and J by 2 bases, and 13 bases separated the two germline ends. The germline V gene encodes CDR1 MNHEY and CDR2 SVGAGI. There are 15 residues in the CDR3. The CDR3 protein is CASSPGSRGNQPQHF. CDR3 sequence (DNA): TGTGCCAGCAGTCCCGGGTCCCGGGGCAATCAGCCCCAGCATTTT.

This chain uses TRBV19 with TRBJ2-2; the match to TRBD2 covers 11 bases. The CDR3 runs 17 residues. Germline V lookup: CDR1 LNHDA, CDR2 SQIVND (reference sequence). The J segment lost 4 bases and the V segment lost 2 bases, leaving 6 bases of the junction unmatched. The CDR3 sequence is CASSITSGSLGTGELFF. As DNA, the CDR3 is TGTGCCAGTAGTATAACTAGCGGGAGCTTGGGCACCGGGGAGCTGTTTTTT.

The rearrangement links TRBV7-3 to TRBJ2-2, with 9 bases that match TRBD1. V was clipped by 4 bases and J by 6 bases; unmatched bases: 6. The CDR3 has 15 amino acids. Germline V gene sequence: CDR1 SGHTA, CDR2 FQGTGA. CDR3 sequence reads: CASSSGQGRAGELFF. The CDR3 nucleotides read TGTGCCAGCAGCTCGGGACAGGGAAGGGCCGGGGAGCTGTTTTTT.

The chain has TRBV19 and TRBJ2-3, with D possibly being TRBD2 (6 bases). V lost 1 base, J lost 0 bases, and 14 bases lay in between. Germline V gene lookup returns CDR1 LNHDA and CDR2 SQIVND (reference sequence). The CDR3 sequence is 17 residues long. The CDR3 region is CASSIGIRGSSTDTQYF. The CDR3 DNA reads as TGTGCCAGTAGTATAGGGATCCGGGGGTCTAGCACAGATACGCAGTATTTT.

The CDR3, as DNA: TGTGCCAGCAGTGAATGGCAGGGTACGGAGACCCAGTACTTC. Protein product: CASSEWQGTETQYF. The rearrangement uses TRBV25-1 and TRBJ2-5, with D perhaps TRBD1 (5 bases). The germline V and J ends were trimmed by 1 base and 5 bases, with 11 bases remaining between them. The CDR3 has 14 amino acids. Germline V CDR1 and CDR2: MGHDK, SYGVNS.

On this clone itself: Distinct nucleotide sequences in the sample also encode this CDR3. This chain connects TRBV27 to TRBJ2-2; D ambiguous. Germline V gene sequence: CDR1 MNHEY, CDR2 SMNVEV (reference sequence). The CDR3 is 14 residues long. V was clipped by 0 bases and J by 1 base, with 3 bases between them. CDR3 DNA: TGTGCCAGCAGTTTATCCTTGAACACCGGGGAGCTGTTTTTT. As protein: CASSLSLNTGELFF.

This chain joins TRBV9 and TRBJ1-2; 8 nucleotides match TRBD1. Germline V lookup: CDR1 SGDLS, CDR2 YYNGEE. With 4 bases clipped from V and 2 bases from J, the junction kept 1 base outside the gene matches. This CDR3 region has 13 residues. The CDR3 nucleotides read TGTGCCAGCAGCCCAGGGGGCAACTATGGCTACACCTTC. It specifies CASSPGGNYGYTF.

The chain's CDR3 is CASSQGPGTGGEKLFF. For the CDR3, the DNA is TGCGCCAGCAGCCAAGGACCCGGGACAGGGGGTGAAAAACTGTTTTTT. The chain links TRBV4-1 to TRBJ1-4; 11 positions match TRBD1. V shed 1 base and J 7 bases; nucleotides not matched to a gene: 5. This CDR3 has 16 amino acids. Germline assignment: CDR1 MGHRA and CDR2 YSYEKL.

The chain recombines TRBV6-5 with TRBJ2-7, with D perhaps TRBD2 (6 bases). Trimming took off 7 bases at V and 5 bases at J, with 12 bases between the two ends. The CDR3 runs to 12 residues. CDR1 and CDR2 (germline): MNHEY, SVGAGI. Here the CDR3 DNA reads TGTGCCAGCACTCGGTGGGGGGACGAGCAGTACTTC. Its protein product is CASTRWGDEQYF.

The V and J genes are TRBV7-7 and TRBJ2-5; 10 positions match TRBD2. CDR1 and CDR2 (germline): SSHAT, FNYEAQ (reference sequence). Losses at the gene ends were 4 bases for V and 5 bases for J; bases not matched to a gene: 7. There are 15 residues in the CDR3. The CDR3: CASSSSGGAWETQYF. Here the CDR3 DNA reads TGTGCCAGCAGCTCCAGCGGGGGGGCATGGGAGACCCAGTACTTC.

The chain is built from TRBV18 and TRBJ2-7, with D possibly being TRBD1 (5 bases). The V end lost 6 bases, the J end lost 5 bases, and 11 bases lay between the germline ends. CDR1 and CDR2 from the germline V gene are KGHSH and LQKENI. This CDR3 is built from 12 residues. DNA for the CDR3: TGTGCCAGCTCGACAGACGTGAACGAGCAGTACTTC. Protein product: CASSTDVNEQYF.

The gene calls are TRBV29-1 and TRBJ1-2; no clear D. The CDR3 runs to 11 residues. V was clipped by 6 bases and J by 8 bases, with 13 bases between them. The germline CDR1 and CDR2 sequences are SQVTM and ANQGSEA. CDR3 bases: TGCAGCGTGGCCGTGGATAGCGGCTACACCTTC. It is translated as CSVAVDSGYTF.

This clone came up a few times. DNA of the CDR3: TGCGCCAGCAGTCCTGCGGGACAGGGAGCCACTGAAGCTTTCTTT. The encoded protein is CASSPAGQGATEAFF. This rearrangement joins TRBV5-1 to TRBJ1-1, with TRBD1 matching over 9 bases. Germline-derived CDR1 and CDR2 are SGHRS and YFSETQ. The length of the CDR3 is 15 residues. The junction had 9 bases not matched to a gene; V was cut back by 5 bases and J by 4 bases.

This clone was seen a single time. This chain uses TRBV6-1 with TRBJ2-7, with TRBD2 matching over 9 bases. Trimming took 4 bases from V and 7 from J; bases not matched to a gene: 20. The V gene's germline CDR1 is MNHNS and CDR2 SASEGT. This CDR3 spans 18 amino acids. The CDR3 region has the DNA TGTGCCAGCAGTGTCTTTCCCTTAGCGGGGGAGGTTTCGTGGGAGCAGTACTTC. It is translated as CASSVFPLAGEVSWEQYF.

CDR3 DNA: TGTGCCAGTACAGACAGGGACTCACCCCTCCACTTT. Protein sequence: CASTDRDSPLHF. The chain couples TRBV6-5 to TRBJ1-6; 7 nucleotides match TRBD1. Germline values: CDR1 MNHEY, CDR2 SVGAGI. The CDR3 runs to 12 residues. The ends lost 9 bases at V and 10 bases at J; junction bases unmatched: 6.

The chain links TRBV27 to TRBJ2-5, with 8 bases identical to TRBD1. Trimming at V came to 4 bases and at J to 7 bases, leaving 8 bases not matched to a gene. The CDR3 covers 14 residues. Per the germline V gene, CDR1 is MNHEY and CDR2 is SMNVEV (reference sequence). The DNA for the CDR3 is TGTGCCAGCAGTTCAATGCAGGGGGCAGGGACCCAGTACTTC. Protein product: CASSSMQGAGTQYF.

The chain has TRBV10-3 and TRBJ2-1; 9 bases are a match to TRBD2. V shed 10 bases, J shed 0 bases, and the junction held 7 bases outside the gene matches. The CDR3 is 15 amino acids. The V gene's germline CDR1 is ENHRY and CDR2 SYGVKD. The CDR3 DNA follows: TGTGCCAACCCTGGACTAGCGAGCTCCTACAATGAGCAGTTCTTC. This encodes CANPGLASSYNEQFF.

The CDR3 is CASSHPTGTGRYEQYF. CDR3 sequence (DNA): TGTGCCAGCAGCCACCCCACCGGGACAGGCCGATACGAGCAGTACTTC. The rearrangement uses TRBV7-9 and TRBJ2-7; TRBD1 matches at 8 bases. V gave up 5 bases and J gave up 4 bases; unmatched junction bases: 13. Per the germline V gene, CDR1 is SEHNR and CDR2 is FQNEAQ (reference sequence). This CDR3 region has 16 residues.

V is TRBV30 and J is TRBJ1-1; a weak D match, TRBD1 (6 bases). In germline, CDR1 is GTSNPN, CDR2 SVGIG (reference sequence). CDR3 size: 12 residues. V lost 8 bases to trimming and J lost 0 bases, with 10 bases between them. The CDR3 protein is CARGLLNTEAFF. In DNA form, the CDR3 reads TGTGCCCGGGGGCTACTGAACACTGAAGCTTTCTTT. Complete variable domain (other parts from reference TRBV30 and TRBJ1-1): SQTIHQWPATLVQPVGSPLSLECTVEGTSNPNLYWYRQAAGRGLQLLFYSVGIGQISSEVPQNLSASRPQDRQFILSSKKLLLSDSGFYLCARGLLNTEAFFGQGTRLTVV.

This chain uses TRBV19 with TRBJ2-3; possible D gene TRBD1, 6 bases. V lost 5 bases and J 0 bases, leaving 9 bases between the germline ends. Germline V gene lookup returns CDR1 LNHDA and CDR2 SQIVND (reference sequence). The CDR3 sequence is 14 residues long. The CDR3 here is CASSRQASTDTQYF. CDR3 in DNA: TGTGCCAGTAGTCGACAGGCTAGCACAGATACGCAGTATTTT.

There are a few counts of this clone. The chain recombines TRBV4-1 with TRBJ2-2, with TRBD1 identical over 9 bases. The CDR3 has 15 amino acids. V was clipped by 5 bases and J by 3 bases; unmatched bases: 4. Per the germline V gene, CDR1 is MGHRA and CDR2 is YSYEKL. The CDR3 is CASSKTGGYTGELFF. The DNA of the CDR3 is TGCGCCAGCAGCAAAACAGGGGGCTACACCGGGGAGCTGTTTTTT.

The V call is TRBV11-2, the J call TRBJ1-6, with a weak D call TRBD1 (5 bases). The length of the CDR3 is 15 residues. CDR1 and CDR2 from the germline V gene are SGHAT and FQNNGV. V was trimmed by 4 bases and J by 7 bases, leaving 14 bases between them. CDR3 amino acids: CASSWDYGGNSPLHF. CDR3 nucleotide sequence: TGTGCCAGCAGCTGGGACTACGGAGGGAATTCACCCCTCCACTTT.

The J gene is TRBJ2-3, the V gene TRBV2; D remains ambiguous. CDR1 and CDR2 from the germline V gene are SNHLY and FYNNEI. This CDR3 is 11 amino acids long. Trimming stripped 4 bases from V and 5 bases from J, with 4 bases between. CDR3 in DNA: TGTGCCAGCAGTGCCGTAGATACGCAGTATTTT. This encodes CASSAVDTQYF.

The chain is built from TRBV19 and TRBJ2-1; TRBD1 matches 8 bases. The CDR3 spans 15 residues. V shed 9 bases and J 5 bases; nucleotides not matched to a gene: 12. CDR1 LNHDA and CDR2 SQIVND come from the germline V gene (reference sequence). CDR3 sequence reads: CASQESGTGNNEQFF. The DNA of the CDR3 is TGTGCCAGCCAGGAGTCCGGGACAGGTAACAATGAGCAGTTCTTC.

The chain couples TRBV6-5 to TRBJ2-1, with 7 bases fitting TRBD1. The CDR3 has 13 amino acids. Germline V gene lookup returns CDR1 MNHEY and CDR2 SVGAGI. V dropped 6 bases and J dropped 5; count of bases not matched to a gene: 4. CDR3 loop: CASRKGTDNEQFF. CDR3 coding DNA: TGTGCCAGCAGGAAAGGGACAGACAATGAGCAGTTCTTC.

The genes are TRBV7-9 and TRBJ2-5, with 8 bases that match TRBD2. Germline loops: CDR1 SEHNR, CDR2 FQNEAQ (reference sequence). CDR3 length: 17 amino acids. V dropped 4 bases and J dropped 5; count of bases not matched to a gene: 15. The CDR3 region is CASSSAIGLAGSETQYF. The CDR3 DNA reads TGTGCCAGCAGCTCAGCTATCGGATTAGCGGGGTCGGAGACCCAGTACTTC.

The chain links TRBV18 to TRBJ1-1; weak D call: TRBD1 (5 bases). There are 16 residues in the CDR3. V shed 0 bases and J shed 3 bases, with 14 bases lying between them. Looked up from germline, CDR1 is KGHSH and CDR2 is LQKENI. Here the CDR3 reads CASSPPPLGQDTEAFF. The CDR3 DNA is TGTGCCAGCTCACCACCCCCTCTCGGACAAGACACTGAAGCTTTCTTT.

The V and J genes are TRBV7-9 and TRBJ1-1, with D possibly TRBD1 on 5 matching bases. V lost 2 bases, J lost 6 bases, and 10 bases lay in between. The CDR3 length is 13 residues. Germline loops: CDR1 SEHNR, CDR2 FQNEAQ (reference sequence). CDR3 in amino acids: CASSLFPGAEAFF. CDR3 nucleotides: TGTGCCAGCAGCTTATTTCCGGGGGCTGAAGCTTTCTTT.

A single count supports this clone. The chain couples TRBV7-3 to TRBJ2-2; D is undetermined. The CDR3 is 12 residues long. Germline values: CDR1 SGHTA, CDR2 FQGTGA. Deletions cut 3 bases from V and 4 bases from J, with 3 bases between. CDR3 DNA sequence: TGTGCCAGCAGCTTCAGCACCGGGGAGCTGTTTTTT. Its protein is CASSFSTGELFF.